What follows describes a single TCR beta chain. Its cognate antigen is unknown. Stable hyperthyroidism meant no progression to ophthalmopathy within 18 months of follow-up. Diagnostic conclusions were grounded in clinical symptoms, serum thyroxine, TRAb, thyroid ultrasound and orbital computed tomography. These data originate in a study of Graves' ophthalmopathy and Graves' hyperthyroidism. V was pared by 0 bases and J by 8 bases, with 19 bases between. Germline loops: CDR1 LNHDA, CDR2 SQIVND (reference sequence). The length of the CDR3 is 16 residues. Study outcomes and limitations: A majority of expanded thyroid clonotypes exceeding 0.001 frequency were likewise present in blood. Prediction of ophthalmopathy progression reached around 71% sensitivity and 72.22% specificity.

The sequenced template was RNA, covering the TCR beta CDR3 region. The first-round RT-PCR employed HTBI primers together with the Qiagen OneStep RT-PCR kit. A multiplex PCR was then performed as the second round. TCRdb itself ran the multiplex PCR reads through MiXCR, one entry per CDR3 protein. The table has 620,000 or so distinct CDR3 sequences, 20% to 25% seen once. Sequencing was performed on peripheral blood. The TCR sequence derives from a woman aged 18-29 years with stable Graves' hyperthyroidism. Some clones in this sample may be carry-over from other donors' samples. The chain carries TRBV19 and TRBJ1-2; no definite D call. Here the CDR3 DNA reads TGTGCCAGTAGTATAGATCTTACGGGTTTCTCAGGAGGCTACACCTTC. It specifies CASSIDLTGFSGGYTF.